A selection of T cell receptor beta chains follows, all from one sample in a study of blood T cell repertoires in COVID-19. Profiled with immunoSEQ multiplex PCR; TCRdb holds only in-frame clones, not every one. The sample records approximately 500,000 clones, approximately 91% being singletons. Sequencing input: peripheral blood. These receptors originate from a woman aged 50 to 60 with COVID-19, enrolled during active disease. The CDR3 runs from the conserved cysteine through the conserved F or W. D genes are given only for firm matches. Rows may omit the clone size; those that give it use once, few, many or a size class.

TRBJ2-3,TRBV28,TRBD2,-,CASSPSEREGTDTQYF,TGTGCCAGCAGTCCGTCCGAGCGGGAGGGCACAGATACGCAGTATTTT
TRBJ2-1,TRBV10-2,-,-,CASSESSGMAWNEQFF,TGCGCCAGCAGTGAGTCATCGGGGATGGCGTGGAATGAGCAGTTCTTC
TRBJ2-7,TRBV3-1/TRBV3-2,-,once,CASSQSWGGGYEQYF,TGTGCCAGCAGCCAGTCGTGGGGAGGCGGCTACGAGCAGTACTTC
TRBJ1-1,TRBV11-3,TRBD1,-,CASSPGQMNTEAFF,TGTGCCAGCAGCCCGGGACAGATGAACACTGAAGCTTTCTTT
TRBJ2-7,TRBV20-1,TRBD2,-,CSASTSSGGAYEQYF,TGCAGTGCTAGTACCTCTAGCGGGGGAGCCTACGAGCAGTACTTC
TRBJ2-4,TRBV12-3/TRBV12-4,-,-,CASSPSGVNIQYF,TGTGCCAGCAGTCCCTCCGGGGTAAACATTCAGTACTTC
TRBJ1-2,TRBV6-1,-,-,CASSEIGDYGYTF,TGTGCCAGCAGTGAAATAGGGGACTATGGCTACACCTTC
TRBJ1-1,TRBV19,TRBD1,-,CASSIQGAEAFF,TGTGCCAGTAGTATCCAGGGGGCTGAAGCTTTCTTT
TRBJ1-2,TRBV2,-,-,CASQGRVGYGYTF,TGTGCCAGCCAAGGGCGGGTCGGCTATGGCTACACCTTC
TRBJ1-5,TRBV21-1,-,-,CASHRGVISPQHF,TGTGCCAGCCACCGGGGGGTAATCAGCCCCCAGCATTTT
TRBJ2-7,TRBV11-3,-,-,CASSLLGSSYEQYF,TGTGCCAGCAGCCTACTAGGTAGCTCCTACGAGCAGTACTTC
TRBJ2-3,TRBV9,TRBD1,-,CASSPSDRGWGDTQYF,TGTGCCAGCAGCCCCTCCGACAGGGGATGGGGAGATACGCAGTATTTT
TRBJ1-5,TRBV28,-,-,CASSFQGAVNQPQHF,TGTGCCAGCAGTTTTCAAGGGGCAGTCAATCAGCCCCAGCATTTT
TRBJ1-1,TRBV27,-,-,CASSLAGSPHGTEAFF,TGTGCCAGCAGTTTAGCTGGCAGTCCTCATGGCACTGAAGCTTTCTTT
TRBJ2-7,TRBV4-1,TRBD1,-,CASSQGDRAPYEQYF,TGCGCCAGCAGCCAAGGGGACAGGGCCCCATACGAGCAGTACTTC
TRBJ1-2,TRBV27,TRBD1,-,CASSLDRVGAANYGYTF,TGTGCCAGCAGTTTAGACAGGGTGGGGGCGGCGAACTATGGCTACACCTTC
TRBJ2-3,TRBV30,TRBD2,-,CAWSVALAGGAMRDTQYF,TGTGCCTGGAGTGTGGCCCTAGCGGGGGGGGCGATGAGGGATACGCAGTATTTT
TRBJ1-2,TRBV14,-,-,CASSLQGSYGYTF,TGTGCCAGCAGCTTACAGGGTTCCTATGGCTACACCTTC
TRBJ2-3,TRBV5-1,TRBD2,-,CASSLVAGGPYSTDTQYF,TGCGCCAGCAGCTTGGTGGCGGGGGGACCTTATAGCACAGATACGCAGTATTTT
TRBJ2-7,TRBV29-1,TRBD2,-,CSVELPGLAGEQYF,TGCAGCGTTGAACTGCCGGGACTAGCGGGCGAGCAGTACTTC
TRBJ2-7,TRBV10-3,TRBD1,-,CAISPGQGPYEQYF,TGTGCCATCAGCCCGGGACAGGGACCCTACGAGCAGTACTTC
TRBJ2-7,TRBV7-2,TRBD2,-,CASSLLAGSTYEQYF,TGTGCCAGCAGCTTACTAGCGGGGAGCACCTACGAGCAGTACTTC
TRBJ1-1,TRBV18,TRBD1,-,CASSLGTGETEAFF,TGTGCCAGCTCGTTGGGGACAGGGGAAACTGAAGCTTTCTTT
TRBJ2-7,TRBV6-1,TRBD1,-,CASSEDRARDRGYEQYF,TGTGCCAGCAGTGAAGATAGGGCCCGGGACAGGGGTTACGAGCAGTACTTC
TRBJ2-1,TRBV9,-,-,CASSVGQANEQFF,TGTGCCAGCAGCGTAGGGCAGGCCAATGAGCAGTTCTTC
TRBJ2-5,TRBV4-2,-,-,CASSPAPGKETQYF,TGTGCCAGCAGCCCCGCCCCGGGGAAAGAGACCCAGTACTTC
TRBJ1-2,TRBV28,TRBD1,-,CASSLQGQGGNYGYTF,TGTGCCAGCAGTTTACAAGGACAGGGGGGTAACTATGGCTACACCTTC
TRBJ2-1,TRBV7-9,TRBD2,-,CASYHRERGSGDEQFF,TGTGCCAGCTATCACCGGGAGCGGGGGTCCGGGGATGAGCAGTTCTTC
TRBJ2-5,TRBV27,TRBD2,-,CASSLSLAGGEETQYF,TGTGCCAGCAGTCTTTCACTAGCGGGGGGTGAAGAGACCCAGTACTTC
TRBJ1-1,TRBV5-5,TRBD1,-,CASSRDRGLSTEAFF,TGTGCCAGCAGCCGGGACAGGGGGCTCAGCACTGAAGCTTTCTTT